This T cell receptor (beta chain) stems from a study of OX40 agonist ivuxolimab in advanced cancers. A single count supports this clone. Sequenced by immunoSEQ multiplex PCR; TCRdb stores in-frame clones only, minus some. The table records some 91,000 clones, approximately 87% of them present only once. This sample comprised CD4+ or CD8+ T cells sorted from blood, obtained in a trial of the OX40 agonist ivuxolimab. This clonotype was sampled from an adult with an advanced solid tumor such as melanoma, head and neck, liver or kidney cancer.

The CDR3 sequence: CASSSGLPGEKLFF. Here the CDR3 DNA reads TGCGCCAGCAGTTCGGGTCTGCCGGGTGAAAAACTGTTTTTT. The V and J genes are TRBV5-1 and TRBJ1-4; D gene unclear. From germline, CDR1 is SGHRS and CDR2 YFSETQ. This CDR3 has 14 residues. V lost 5 bases to trimming and J lost 7 bases, with 15 bases between them. The complete variable domain, with remaining parts taken from reference TRBV5-1 and TRBJ1-4, reads KAGVTQTPRYLIKTRGQQVTLSCSPISGHRSVSWYQQTPGQGLQFLFEYFSETQRNKGNFPGRFSGRQFSNSRSEMNVSTLELGDSALYLCASSSGLPGEKLFFGSGTQLSVL.